Below are 26 T cell receptor beta chains sequenced from a single sample in a study of shared clonotypes between healthy human individuals. Sequencing used immunoSEQ multiplex PCR; TCRdb keeps in-frame clones, though not all of them. The profile shows millions of clones, approximately 92% of them singletons. Sequencing was performed on naive CD4+ T cells sorted from blood. Subset defined: CD45RA+ positively selected. These receptors were obtained from a man between 18 and 29 years old in good health.

CDR3 bases: TGTGCCAGCAGCCCCGGGACAGGGCCACAAGAGACCCAGTACTTC. Its protein product is CASSPGTGPQETQYF. The chain carries TRBV7-2 and TRBJ2-5, with TRBD1 identical over 9 bases. V dropped 5 bases and J dropped 2; count of bases not matched to a gene: 6. The CDR3 length is 15 residues. Germline-derived CDR1 and CDR2 are SGHTA and FQGNSA.

This clone was counted a single time. The chain couples TRBV6-1 to TRBJ2-5; 14 bases map to TRBD2. V was clipped by 1 base and J by 5 bases; unmatched bases: 3. The germline V gene encodes CDR1 MNHNS and CDR2 SASEGT. The CDR3 contains 16 residues. CDR3 in DNA: TGTGCCAGCAGTGAAGGGACTAGCGGGGGGTATGAGACCCAGTACTTC. This gives the protein CASSEGTSGGYETQYF.

This chain joins TRBV5-1 and TRBJ2-5; 11 bases agree with TRBD1. Matching the DNA end better, TRBJ2-7 makes the J call doubtful. Germline CDR1 reads SGHRS; CDR2 reads YFSETQ. This CDR3 is built from 16 residues. CDR3 sequence (DNA): TGCGCCAGCAGCTTCGGGACAGGGGGTTCTCTCTACGAGCAGTACTTC. Translation gives CASSFGTGGSLYEQYF.

The chain links TRBV27 to TRBJ2-7; a weak D match, TRBD2 (6 bases). Between the trimmed V and J ends, which lost 5 bases and 2 bases, there was a span of 16 bases. Germline assignment: CDR1 MNHEY and CDR2 SMNVEV (reference sequence). The CDR3 length is 15 residues. CDR3 nucleotide sequence: TGTGCCAGCAGTACCTCGGAGGGCTTACCCTACGAGCAGTACTTC. Translated: CASSTSEGLPYEQYF.

With regard to this clone: The sample carries other DNA sequences with the same CDR3. The genes are TRBV5-1 and TRBJ2-1, with 7 nucleotides matching TRBD2. Per germline, CDR1 SGHRS and CDR2 YFSETQ. The trim removed 0 bases at V and 7 bases at J, leaving 7 bases unmatched. This CDR3 is 15 amino acids long. CDR3 nucleotides: TGCGCCAGCAGCTTGGAATTAGCGGGTTATAATGAGCAGTTCTTC. This gives the protein CASSLELAGYNEQFF.

The V and J genes are TRBV13 and TRBJ2-3, with 7 bases fitting TRBD1. This CDR3 contains 16 residues. Germline V lookup: CDR1 PRHDT, CDR2 FYEKMQ (reference sequence). The trim removed 6 bases at V and 1 base at J, leaving 10 bases unmatched. CDR3 bases: TGTGCCAGCAGTCGAGGGCCCGACAGGGGCACAGATACGCAGTATTTT. Protein: CASSRGPDRGTDTQYF.

This rearrangement joins TRBV2 to TRBJ2-1, with no clear D. CDR3 length: 14 amino acids. Germline CDR1 reads SNHLY; CDR2 reads FYNNEI. Trimming cost V 1 base and J 2 bases, with 6 bases left between them. The chain's CDR3 is CASSEGATYNEQFF. In DNA form, the CDR3 reads TGTGCCAGCAGTGAAGGGGCTACCTACAATGAGCAGTTCTTC.

The DNA for the CDR3 is TGTGCCTGGAGTGAGCACAGGGATACGCAGTATTTT. It encodes CAWSEHRDTQYF. V usage is TRBV30 and J usage is TRBJ2-3; tentative D call: TRBD1 (5 bases). The V and J ends lost 1 base and 6 bases respectively, with 8 bases between them. Germline loops: CDR1 GTSNPN, CDR2 SVGIG (reference sequence). This CDR3 is 12 amino acids long.

The chain uses TRBV30 and TRBJ2-7, with 8 nucleotides matching TRBD1. V trimming: 0 bases; J trimming: 4 bases; junction bases outside the gene matches: 8. The CDR3 totals 15 residues. Germline V gene lookup returns CDR1 GTSNPN and CDR2 SVGIG (reference sequence). The DNA for the CDR3 is TGTGCCTGGAGTGTTCCCCCCAGGGGGCGATACGAGCAGTACTTC. It codes for CAWSVPPRGRYEQYF.

The genes are TRBV5-1 and TRBJ2-6; TRBD1 matches 7 bases. Germline V gene sequence: CDR1 SGHRS, CDR2 YFSETQ. V lost 0 bases and J lost 1; bases outside the gene matches: 7. This CDR3 has 18 amino acids. The CDR3 DNA sequence: TGCGCCAGCAGCTTGGCTAGACAGGGTTGGTCTGGGGCCAACGTCCTGACTTTC. As protein: CASSLARQGWSGANVLTF.

This clone has a single count. This chain uses TRBV6-1 with TRBJ1-5; no clear D. CDR3 length equals 13 residues. The V end lost 7 bases, the J end lost 3 bases, and 10 bases lay between the germline ends. Looked up from germline, CDR1 is MNHNS and CDR2 is SASEGT. The CDR3: CASIRGVNQPQHF. The CDR3 bases are TGTGCCAGCATACGGGGAGTCAATCAGCCCCAGCATTTT.

The genes are TRBV11-3 and TRBJ2-1; 9 bases match TRBD2. The germline V gene encodes CDR1 SGHNT and CDR2 YENEEA. After removal of 3 bases from V and 7 bases from J, the junction contained 4 bases not matched to a gene. The CDR3 has 14 amino acids. CDR3 DNA sequence: TGTGCCAGCAGCTTGGCGGGAGGGCTTAATGAGCAGTTCTTC. It is translated as CASSLAGGLNEQFF. Using reference TRBV11-3 and TRBJ2-1 for the parts outside the CDR3, the full variable domain is EAGVVQSPRYKIIEKKQPVAFWCNPISGHNTLYWYLQNLGQGPELLIRYENEEAVDDSQLPKDRFSAERLKGVDSTLKIQPAELGDSAVYLCASSLAGGLNEQFFGPGTRLTVL.

This sequence joins TRBV29-1 and TRBJ1-2; 9 nucleotides line up with TRBD1. After removal of 3 bases from V and 8 bases from J, the junction contained 7 bases not matched to a gene. The CDR3 has 13 amino acids. CDR1 is SQVTM, CDR2 ANQGSEA, per germline. CDR3 protein: CSVDGGQGGGYTF. The CDR3, as DNA: TGCAGCGTTGACGGGGGACAGGGCGGCGGCTACACCTTC.

The chain uses TRBV7-8 and TRBJ1-6; 8 positions match TRBD1. The CDR3 sequence is 15 residues long. J lost 5 bases, V lost 6 bases, and 6 bases had no gene match. The germline gives CDR1 SGHVS, CDR2 FQNEAQ. CDR3 sequence reads: CASRPYRGDNSPLHF. As DNA, the CDR3 is TGTGCCAGCAGACCATACAGGGGGGATAATTCACCCCTCCACTTT. Combining the CDR3 with reference TRBV7-8 and TRBJ1-6 gives the whole variable domain GAGVSQSPRYKVAKRGQDVALRCDPISGHVSLFWYQQALGQGPEFLTYFQNEAQLDKSGLPSDRFFAERPEGSVSTLKIQRTQQEDSAVYLCASRPYRGDNSPLHFGNGTRLTVT.

The chain carries TRBV5-1 and TRBJ2-7; 10 bases map to TRBD1. The V and J ends lost 0 bases and 4 bases, in that order; junction bases with no gene match: 4. The CDR3 has 15 amino acids. Germline loops: CDR1 SGHRS, CDR2 YFSETQ. The CDR3 sequence: CASSLVGTGEYEQYF. As DNA, the CDR3 is TGCGCCAGCAGCTTGGTGGGGACAGGGGAATACGAGCAGTACTTC. Looking up the rest from reference TRBV5-1 and TRBJ2-7 gives the full variable domain: KAGVTQTPRYLIKTRGQQVTLSCSPISGHRSVSWYQQTPGQGLQFLFEYFSETQRNKGNFPGRFSGRQFSNSRSEMNVSTLELGDSALYLCASSLVGTGEYEQYFGPGTRLTVT.

V is TRBV2 and J is TRBJ2-2, with 7 bases that match TRBD1. CDR1 is SNHLY and CDR2 is FYNNEI in the germline V gene. Losses at the gene ends were 4 bases for V and 0 bases for J; bases not matched to a gene: 2. The CDR3 totals 15 residues. The CDR3 is CASSVGQANTGELFF. DNA for the CDR3: TGTGCCAGCAGTGTTGGACAGGCGAACACCGGGGAGCTGTTTTTT.

This rearrangement joins TRBV5-1 to TRBJ1-2; D call uncertain. The germline V and J ends were trimmed by 0 bases and 5 bases, with 11 bases remaining between them. CDR3 length: 14 residues. CDR1 SGHRS and CDR2 YFSETQ come from the germline V gene. The CDR3, as DNA: TGCGCCAGCAGCTTGGAAACGGGGAAATATGGCTACACCTTC. It yields the protein CASSLETGKYGYTF.

This clone has only a few counts. The CDR3 reads CASINRDGSPLHF. The CDR3 DNA reads TGTGCCAGCATTAACAGGGATGGTTCACCCCTCCACTTT. This sequence joins TRBV2 and TRBJ1-6, with TRBD1 as a possible D gene (6 bases). The length of the CDR3 is 13 residues. The germline CDR1 and CDR2 sequences are SNHLY and FYNNEI. V lost 7 bases to trimming and J lost 9 bases, with 13 bases between them.

The chain carries TRBV19 and TRBJ1-1; D might be TRBD1 (5 bases). The CDR3 runs to 13 residues. V gave up 4 bases and J gave up 6 bases, with 12 bases separating them. Germline V lookup: CDR1 LNHDA, CDR2 SQIVND (reference sequence). The CDR3 sequence is CASSSVGGAEAFF. The CDR3 DNA reads as TGTGCCAGTAGTAGTGTGGGGGGGGCTGAAGCTTTCTTT.

V and J are TRBV30 and TRBJ1-1, with D possibly being TRBD1 (5 bases). This CDR3 region has 15 residues. Trimming removed 2 bases at V and 4 bases at J, with 17 bases between. CDR1 and CDR2 (germline): GTSNPN, SVGIG (reference sequence). DNA for the CDR3: TGTGCCTGGAGTCCGGGTGCCTTGGGGGGCACTGAAGCTTTCTTT. It specifies CAWSPGALGGTEAFF.

This sequence joins TRBV7-2 and TRBJ2-5; D possibly corresponds to TRBD2 (6 bases). The V end was cut by 1 base, the J end by 7 bases, with 13 bases between. The CDR3 totals 14 residues. Germline CDR1 is SGHTA and CDR2 is FQGNSA. The CDR3 DNA is TGTGCCAGCAGCTTAGAAGGGAGGAAGGGGACCCAGTACTTC. Encoded protein: CASSLEGRKGTQYF.

This chain uses TRBV6-5 with TRBJ2-2; 7 positions agree with TRBD1. With 2 bases clipped from V and 3 bases from J, the junction kept 3 bases outside the gene matches. The CDR3 sequence is 15 residues long. Germline loops: CDR1 MNHEY, CDR2 SVGAGI. The DNA of the CDR3 is TGTGCCAGCAGTTACGAGGGGGCGGACACCGGGGAGCTGTTTTTT. Its translation is CASSYEGADTGELFF.

V and J are TRBV19 and TRBJ1-5, with 7 positions matching TRBD1. Unmatched junction bases numbered 7, after V lost 6 bases and J lost 2 bases. Germline V gene lookup returns CDR1 LNHDA and CDR2 SQIVND (reference sequence). This CDR3 has 15 amino acids. As DNA, the CDR3 is TGTGCCAGTAGCAGACAGGGATGGGGCAATCAGCCCCAGCATTTT. This translates into CASSRQGWGNQPQHF.

The gene calls are TRBV7-9 and TRBJ1-4; TRBD1 aligns across 10 bases. V trimming: 3 bases; J trimming: 3 bases; junction bases outside the gene matches: 4. CDR1 and CDR2 from the germline V gene are SEHNR and FQNEAQ (reference sequence). The CDR3 is 16 residues long. CDR3 sequence reads: CASSLGTGAANEKLFF. CDR3 bases: TGTGCCAGCAGCTTGGGGACAGGGGCCGCTAATGAAAAACTGTTTTTT.

This clone was detected once. The same CDR3 can be traced to other DNA sequences in this sample. The chain joins TRBV7-9 to TRBJ2-1; D is possibly TRBD2 (6 bases). Germline V gene data show CDR1 as SEHNR and CDR2 as FQNEAQ (reference sequence). This CDR3 spans 15 amino acids. Between the trimmed V and J ends, which lost 1 base and 0 bases, there was a span of 7 bases. The CDR3 sequence is CASSLGGVSYNEQFF. The CDR3 DNA reads as TGTGCCAGCAGCTTAGGGGGGGTCTCCTACAATGAGCAGTTCTTC.

V gene TRBV19 combines with J gene TRBJ2-5; D perhaps matches TRBD1 (6 bases). The CDR3 has 15 residues. V was trimmed by 4 bases and J by 5 bases, leaving 17 bases between them. Germline assignment: CDR1 LNHDA and CDR2 SQIVND (reference sequence). Here the CDR3 DNA reads TGTGCCAGTAGTACCGCACGGACAGCATTCGAGACCCAGTACTTC. This sequence encodes CASSTARTAFETQYF.